The clone carrying this T cell receptor beta chain was counted ten times or more. The sample originates from a study of T cells in Graves' hyperthyroidism and ophthalmopathy. Germline lookup yields CDR1 GTSNPN and CDR2 SVGIG (reference sequence). Trimming pared 1 base from V and 4 bases from J, leaving 16 bases between. The CDR3 sequence is 15 residues long. The CDR3 regions of TCR beta were amplified from RNA transcripts. First-round RT-PCR targeting the TCR CDR3 was performed with the HTBI primer set. One entry per CDR3 protein results from TCRdb running MiXCR on the multiplex PCR reads. The sample yields 500,000 to 650,000 distinct CDR3 sequences, approximately 20% seen once.

The chain links TRBV30 to TRBJ1-1; a possible D gene is TRBD1 (5 bases). The source is a man in his forties or fifties with Graves' ophthalmopathy. The sequenced material came from blood. CDR3 amino acids: CAWSGGLSGGTEAFF. The CDR3 DNA reads TGTGCCTGGAGTGGGGGTTTATCGGGGGGCACTGAAGCTTTCTTT.